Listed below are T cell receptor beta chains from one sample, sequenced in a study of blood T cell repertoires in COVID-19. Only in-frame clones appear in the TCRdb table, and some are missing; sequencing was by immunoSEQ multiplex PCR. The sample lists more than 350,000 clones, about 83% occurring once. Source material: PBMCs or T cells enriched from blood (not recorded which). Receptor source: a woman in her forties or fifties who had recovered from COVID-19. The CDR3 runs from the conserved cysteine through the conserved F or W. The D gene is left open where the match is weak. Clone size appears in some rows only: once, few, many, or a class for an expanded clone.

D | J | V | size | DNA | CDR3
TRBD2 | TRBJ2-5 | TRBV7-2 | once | TGTGCCAGCAGCTTAGTGGTTAGCGGGGGCCGAGGATCTAAAGAGACCCAGTACTTC | CASSLVVSGGRGSKETQYF
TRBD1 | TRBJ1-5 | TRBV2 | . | TGTGCCAGCAGTCGGCGGGACAGGGGTTATAGCAATCAGCCCCAGCATTTT | CASSRRDRGYSNQPQHF
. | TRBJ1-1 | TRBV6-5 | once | TGTGCCAGCAGTTACAGTCGACTAGGAATTGAAGCTTTCTTT | CASSYSRLGIEAFF
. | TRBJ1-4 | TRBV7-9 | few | TGTGCCAGCAGCGTCGGGACACTGGCGGATGAAAAACTGTTTTTT | CASSVGTLADEKLFF
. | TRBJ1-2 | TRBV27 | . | TGTGCCAGCAGCCGACGCCAAACAGGGTCCTATGGCTACACCTTC | CASSRRQTGSYGYTF
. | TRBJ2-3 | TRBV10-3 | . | TGTGCCGCCAGATCCAGCACAGATACGCAGTATTTT | CAARSSTDTQYF
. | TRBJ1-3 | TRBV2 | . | TGTGCCAGCGCCTCACAGGGTGGGGCTGGAAACACCATATATTTT | CASASQGGAGNTIYF
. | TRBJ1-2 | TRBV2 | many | TGTGCCAGCAGTGAAGATTGGACAGCCCTTGCTGGCTACACCTTC | CASSEDWTALAGYTF
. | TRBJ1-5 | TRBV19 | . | TGTGCCAGTAGTATCCAGGGTACGTATCAGCCCCAGCATTTT | CASSIQGTYQPQHF
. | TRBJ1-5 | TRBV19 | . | TGTGCCAGTAGTCCCGTCAGGGCCCCTCAGCCCCAGCATTTT | CASSPVRAPQPQHF
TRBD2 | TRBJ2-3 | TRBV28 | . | TGTGCCAGCACCCTAGCGGGGGTCCCCACAGATACGCAGTATTTT | CASTLAGVPTDTQYF
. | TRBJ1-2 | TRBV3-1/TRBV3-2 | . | TGTGCCAGCAGCTCCCCCCGGGCAACAGGGCACTATGGCTACACCTTC | CASSSPRATGHYGYTF
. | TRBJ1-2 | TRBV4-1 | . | TGCGCCAGCAGCCAAGATCGGGGTGTGAGGGAGGGGTATGGCTACACCTTC | CASSQDRGVREGYGYTF
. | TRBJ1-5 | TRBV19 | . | TGTGCCAGTAGACAGGACAAGGTTAGCAATCAGCCCCAGCATTTT | CASRQDKVSNQPQHF
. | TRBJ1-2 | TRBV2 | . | TGTGCCACCCACACGGAGATAAGCTATGGCTACACCTTC | CATHTEISYGYTF
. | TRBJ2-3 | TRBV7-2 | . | TGTGCCAGCAGCCGTACTGGGATCGGGGTGGATACGCAGTATTTT | CASSRTGIGVDTQYF
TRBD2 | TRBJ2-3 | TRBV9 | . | TGTGCCAGCAGCGAAGCGGGGACCACAGATACGCAGTATTTT | CASSEAGTTDTQYF
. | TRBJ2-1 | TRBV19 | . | TGTGCCAGTAGTGGAACCGGCCTACCAGAGGGATACAATGAGCAGTTCTTC | CASSGTGLPEGYNEQFF
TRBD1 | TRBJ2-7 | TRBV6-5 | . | TGTGCCAGCACCAGCAGGCCGGGACAGGGTGGCGAGCAGTACTTC | CASTSRPGQGGEQYF
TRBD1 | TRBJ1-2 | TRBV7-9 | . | TGTGCCAGCAGCACCCGGACAGGGGGAATCGATGGCTACACCTTC | CASSTRTGGIDGYTF
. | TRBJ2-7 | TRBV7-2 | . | TGTGCCAGCAGCTCACACCCTTCGGTTTCCCCGGAGGGACGGTACTTC | CASSSHPSVSPEGRYF
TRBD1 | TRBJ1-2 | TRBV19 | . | TGTGCCAGTAGTATCCCCGGGGGGCAGGGGGCATCCTATGGATCCACCTTC | CASSIPGGQGASYGSTF
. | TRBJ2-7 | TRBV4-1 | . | TGCGCCAGCAGCCAAGCGGGGGACCTCTCCTACGAGCAGTACTTC | CASSQAGDLSYEQYF
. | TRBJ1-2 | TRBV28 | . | TGTGCCAGCAGTCAAATTTTCCGACAACCTCTGTGGGGCTACACCTTC | CASSQIFRQPLWGYTF
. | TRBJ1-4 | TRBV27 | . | TGTGCCAGCAGGCCTCTAGGGGGTGGTAATGAAAAACTGTTTTTT | CASRPLGGGNEKLFF
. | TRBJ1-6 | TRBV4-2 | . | TGTGCCAGCAGCCAAGATACGGGTCGGGATTCACCCCTCCACTTT | CASSQDTGRDSPLHF
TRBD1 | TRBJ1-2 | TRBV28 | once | TGTGCCAGCAGTTTCGCGGGACAGGGGCAAAGCTATGGCTACACCTTC | CASSFAGQGQSYGYTF
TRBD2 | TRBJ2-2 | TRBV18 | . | TGTGCCAGCTCACGAAAGCGGGGTCAGACCGGGGAGCTGTTTTTT | CASSRKRGQTGELFF
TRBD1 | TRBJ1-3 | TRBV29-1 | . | TGCAGCGTTGAATTACCGGTCGGGGACAGGGACTCTGGAAACACCATATATTTT | CSVELPVGDRDSGNTIYF
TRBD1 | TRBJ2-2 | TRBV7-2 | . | TGTGCCAGCAGTCGACAGGGGACCGGGGAGCTGTTTTTT | CASSRQGTGELFF
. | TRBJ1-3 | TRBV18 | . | TGTGCCAGCTCACCACCCCAGGGACTTGGAAACACCATATATTTT | CASSPPQGLGNTIYF
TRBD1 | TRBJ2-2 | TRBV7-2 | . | TGTGCCAGCAGGCGACCGGGACAGACCACCGGGGAGCTGTTTTTT | CASRRPGQTTGELFF
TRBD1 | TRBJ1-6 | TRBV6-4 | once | TGTGCCAGCAGTGACTCGTTCGGACAGGGCGATTCACCCCTCCACTTT | CASSDSFGQGDSPLHF
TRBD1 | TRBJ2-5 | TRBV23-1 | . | TGCGCCAGCACCCGACCCCAGACAGGGGGTCTTAAGACCCAGTACTTC | CASTRPQTGGLKTQYF
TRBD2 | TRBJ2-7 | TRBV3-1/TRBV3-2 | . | TGTGCCAGCAGCCGTAGTCGCGGGGGTCTCTCCTACGAGCAGTACTTC | CASSRSRGGLSYEQYF
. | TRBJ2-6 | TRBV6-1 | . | TGTGCCAGCAGTGAAGCCAGAGGGTTCTCGGCCTTCGGGGCCAACGTCCTGACTTTC | CASSEARGFSAFGANVLTF
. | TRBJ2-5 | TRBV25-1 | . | TGTGCCAGCAGTGATTTGCTCGGGGTTCTTCAAGAGACCCAGTACTTC | CASSDLLGVLQETQYF
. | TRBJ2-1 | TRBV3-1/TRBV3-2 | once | TGTGCCAGCAGCCAAGATGGGGGTACAGGGCTCAATGAGCAGTTCTTC | CASSQDGGTGLNEQFF
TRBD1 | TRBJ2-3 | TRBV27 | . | TGTGCCAGCAGTTACAAGGGGGCAAGCACAGATACGCAGTATTTT | CASSYKGASTDTQYF
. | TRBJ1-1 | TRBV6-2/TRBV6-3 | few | TGTGCCAGCAGTTACACAGGGATAGAGACGGACACTGAAGCTTTCTTT | CASSYTGIETDTEAFF
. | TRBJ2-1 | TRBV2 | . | TGTGCCAGCAGGGGGATAGCGGAATACAATGAGCAGTTCTTC | CASRGIAEYNEQFF
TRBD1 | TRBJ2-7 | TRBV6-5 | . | TGTGCCAGCAGCTCGGTAGGACAGGGGTCGGGTGAGCAGTACTTC | CASSSVGQGSGEQYF
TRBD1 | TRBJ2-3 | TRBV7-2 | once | TGTGCCAGCAGGCGAGGACAGGGGATTACAGATACGCAGTATTTT | CASRRGQGITDTQYF
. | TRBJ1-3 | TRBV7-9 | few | TGTGCCAGCAGCCTAGAATATTCTGGAAACACCATATATTTT | CASSLEYSGNTIYF
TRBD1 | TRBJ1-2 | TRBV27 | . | TGTGCCAGCACCCTAAGGTGGAGACAGGGGGCCAGAGGCTACACCTTC | CASTLRWRQGARGYTF
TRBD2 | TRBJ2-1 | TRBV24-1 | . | TGTGCCACCAGTGACATCCCGACTAGCGGGGGGACTACCTACAATGAGCAGTTCTTC | CATSDIPTSGGTTYNEQFF
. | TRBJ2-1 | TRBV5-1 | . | TGCGCCAGCAGCTTAGGACAGATATCCTACAATGAGCAGTTCTTC | CASSLGQISYNEQFF
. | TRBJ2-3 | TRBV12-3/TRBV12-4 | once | TGTGCCAGCAGTTTAAGCGGGACAGATACGCAGTATTTT | CASSLSGTDTQYF
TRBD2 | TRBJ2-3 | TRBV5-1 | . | TGCGCCAGCAGCCCGGGACTAGCGGGGGTACTCACAGATACGCAGTATTTT | CASSPGLAGVLTDTQYF
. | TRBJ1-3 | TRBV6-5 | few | TGTGCCAGCAGAACGGACATCTCTGGAAACACCATATATTTT | CASRTDISGNTIYF
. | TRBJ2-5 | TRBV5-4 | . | TGTGCCAGCAGCTTGGGTCAGCAAGAGACCCAGTACTTC | CASSLGQQETQYF
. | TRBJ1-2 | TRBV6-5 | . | TGTGCCAGCACCCGGGGGGGGTTCGATGGCTACACCTTC | CASTRGGFDGYTF
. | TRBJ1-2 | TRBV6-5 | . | TGTGCCAGCAGTTACGACAGGATCATATTC | CASSYDRIIF
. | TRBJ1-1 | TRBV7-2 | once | TGTGCCAGCAGCTTAGTCCAGAACACTGAAGCTTTCTTT | CASSLVQNTEAFF
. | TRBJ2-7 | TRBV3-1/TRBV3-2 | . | TGTGCCAGCAGCCAAGATCAACTGATCAACTCCTACGAGCAGTACTTC | CASSQDQLINSYEQYF
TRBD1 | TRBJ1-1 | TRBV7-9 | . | TGTGCCAGCAGCACGTACAGGGGACCTAACACTGAAGCTTTCTTT | CASSTYRGPNTEAFF
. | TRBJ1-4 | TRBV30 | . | TGTGCCTGGAGTTCCCACGGACAAGATGAAAAACTGTTTTTT | CAWSSHGQDEKLFF
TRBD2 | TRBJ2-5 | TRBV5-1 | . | TGCGCCAGCAGCTGGGCTAGCGGGGATATCGGGGAGACCCAGTACTTC | CASSWASGDIGETQYF
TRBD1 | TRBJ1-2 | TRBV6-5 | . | TGTGCCAGCAGTCTACAGGACAGGGCTATTGGGGGCTACACCTTC | CASSLQDRAIGGYTF
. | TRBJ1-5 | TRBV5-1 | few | TGCGCCAGCAGCTTGGATGGGCTTATCCAGGAGCCCCAGCATTTT | CASSLDGLIQEPQHF